This TCR beta chain comes out of a study of CD8 T cells in Susac syndrome. As regards this clonotype: Its antigen is not known.

Study-level results: It was acknowledged by the study that relatively few individuals were included in its TCR sequencing and HLA analysis.

The CDR3 is made up of 13 amino acids. Germline V gene lookup returns CDR1 SQVTM and CDR2 ANQGSEA. Trimming cost V 3 bases and J 5 bases; bases outside gene matches: 5. RNA totalling 0.5 to 1 ug underwent reverse transcription with random hexamers. Multiplex PCR with immunoSEQ amplified the TCR beta CDR3 across 54 Vbeta and 13 Jbeta. Each CDR3 protein is one row after TCRdb ran MiXCR on the immunoSEQ multiplex PCR reads. Among about 90,000 distinct CDR3 sequences, about 93% were seen once, and the ten largest hold less than 0.35%. The study used healthy donors as controls matched for age and sex. TEMRA cells were FACS-enriched, and CD8+ and CD4+ T cells were isolated negatively.

The TCR sequence derives from a human donor in good health. The material sequenced was CD8+ T cells from PBMCs. The genes are TRBV29-1 and TRBJ1-2; 8 bases map to TRBD1. This CDR3 reads CSVETGAHYGYTF. The DNA for the CDR3 is TGCAGCGTTGAGACAGGGGCCCATTATGGCTACACCTTC.